The sequence of this TCR beta chain was determined in a study of blood T cell repertoires in COVID-19. Across the whole study: COVID-19 samples collected from the United States, Italy and Spain covered acute and convalescent phases. PBMCs, B-cell-depleted T cells, or T cells provided the cDNA or gDNA that made up the material.

Source study methods: Estimates of nucleated cell counts were drawn from the amplification of reference gene primers. The repertoire was sequenced with immunoSEQ multiplex PCR; TCRdb's copy has only in-frame clones and lacks some. V and J calls and clone size are those listed in that table; D and trimming were worked out from the DNA. Found here are approximately 190,000 clones, 83% of them singletons; the top ten hold approximately 6.2%. V lost 3 bases, J lost 5 bases, and 21 bases stayed unmatched. This CDR3 has 20 residues. The germline V gene encodes CDR1 SGHVS and CDR2 FQNEAQ. This TCR derives from a woman in her thirties or forties with acute or convalescent COVID-19. The chain joins TRBV7-8 to TRBJ2-7; 11 bases align to TRBD2. The sample was peripheral blood. CDR3 in DNA: TGTGCCAGCAGCTTCCCTATGGGGCTAGCGGGGGGCCCCTCTCAGGACGAGCAGTACTTC. The encoded protein is CASSFPMGLAGGPSQDEQYF.